The clone carrying this T cell receptor (beta chain) came up a few times. The antigen is not known. Profiling relied on immunoSEQ multiplex PCR, and the TCRdb table lists in-frame clones only, not all of them. The sample shows roughly 900 clones, around 90% of them seen only once. Repeated repertoire sampling spanned the course of chemoradiotherapy. The CDR3 length is 15 residues. Germline V gives CDR1 MNHEY, CDR2 SVGAGI. V shed 2 bases and J shed 2 bases, with 12 bases lying between them. The data were obtained in a study of chemoradiotherapy in HPV16-positive cancers. About the study: Functional T-cell assays on a couple of HPV16-positive patients' cells defined candidate HPV-specific clones and common TCR motifs.

Study-level results: Non-HPV-specific T cells did not expand in tumors during treatment, whereas candidate HPV-specific clones and E7-related motifs did.

This clonotype originated in a human donor with HPV-associated anogenital cancer. The chain recombines TRBV6-5 with TRBJ1-2, with a weak D call TRBD1 (5 bases). This sample comprised tumor tissue, obtained from a patient who underwent chemoradiotherapy. The CDR3 sequence is CASSYTGHGNYGYTF. The DNA of the CDR3 is TGTGCCAGCAGTTACACAGGACACGGCAACTATGGCTACACCTTC.